A selection of T cell receptor beta chains follows, all from one sample in a study of blood T cell repertoires in COVID-19. Sequenced by immunoSEQ multiplex PCR; TCRdb stores in-frame clones only, minus some. Of approximately 150,000 clones listed, roughly 81% are singletons. The specimen was peripheral blood. Every receptor here comes from a woman aged 45-65 years with COVID-19, enrolled during active disease. The conserved cysteine and the conserved F or W are not part of the CDR3 here. Size values are once, few and many counts, or a class for expanded clones, and some rows have none.

CDR3aa	j_gene	len	v_gene	abundance
ASSLGTSGGGEQF	TRBJ2-1	13	TRBV3-1/TRBV3-2	.
ASSSRTGELF	TRBJ2-2	10	TRBV28	.
ASSLGGLAGGPRTDTQY	TRBJ2-3	17	TRBV5-1	.
ASSQGLTGIVNQPQH	TRBJ1-5	15	TRBV4-3	once
AISETGVGGANVLT	TRBJ2-6	14	TRBV10-3	.
ASSPSNEQF	TRBJ2-1	9	TRBV18	.
ASKEGANYGYT	TRBJ1-2	11	TRBV6-5	.
ASSEGGQDQETQY	TRBJ2-5	13	TRBV25-1	.
ASSQTPGLANNEQF	TRBJ2-1	14	TRBV4-2	once
ASSQEASGTYEQY	TRBJ2-7	13	TRBV4-2	.
ASSTGQPGGETQY	TRBJ2-5	13	TRBV6-2/TRBV6-3	.
AWGTGGFQPQH	TRBJ1-5	11	TRBV30	.
AWSADRVLTDTQY	TRBJ2-3	13	TRBV30	once
ASSLYGQGTGNEQF	TRBJ2-1	14	TRBV5-4	.
ASNSIYGNTEAF	TRBJ1-1	12	TRBV6-5	.
ASSPVAGNTIY	TRBJ1-3	11	TRBV6-5	many
ASSSSTGGYNEQF	TRBJ2-1	13	TRBV7-9	.
ATSGHETGWREKLF	TRBJ1-4	14	TRBV15	.
ASSLALTSGGADGRH	TRBJ1-5	15	TRBV7-6	.
ASSPQGANYGYT	TRBJ1-2	12	TRBV18	once
ASSPQYGLDGYT	TRBJ1-2	12	TRBV3-1/TRBV3-2	.
ASSRGTDYGYT	TRBJ1-2	11	TRBV6-6	.
ASSDLAVPPHEQF	TRBJ2-1	13	TRBV6-4	.
ASSVGTGWSQY	TRBJ2-3	11	TRBV9	.
ASSPGTNTDTQY	TRBJ2-3	12	TRBV7-9	once
ASSLEAGLQY	TRBJ2-7	10	TRBV7-2	.
ATGGRVGEQY	TRBJ2-7	10	TRBV12-3/TRBV12-4	few
ASSYDRQEKLF	TRBJ1-4	11	TRBV5-1	.
TSSPGLLYRGYEQY	TRBJ2-7	14	TRBV1	.
ASSYGTSGGANTQY	TRBJ2-3	14	TRBV6-5	.
AISAGGGMNTGELF	TRBJ2-2	14	TRBV10-3	.
ASSEIRDRASPLH	TRBJ1-6	13	TRBV2	.
ASSFRSRGPANYGYT	TRBJ1-2	15	TRBV13	.
ASARGGNNQPQH	TRBJ1-5	12	TRBV2	.
ASSLLGQGAYEQY	TRBJ2-7	13	TRBV27	.
ASSPSGTGRNTEAF	TRBJ1-1	14	TRBV7-3	few
ASSLIAGGSPDTQY	TRBJ2-3	14	TRBV27	.
ASSGGRSDEQY	TRBJ2-7	11	TRBV12-3/TRBV12-4	.
ASSHVEGDLGEQY	TRBJ2-7	13	TRBV4-1	.
ASSSGQGGPETQY	TRBJ2-5	13	TRBV7-8	.
ASSQGLAGGRTDTQY	TRBJ2-3	15	TRBV4-3	.
ASSYHPGETQY	TRBJ2-5	11	TRBV6-2/TRBV6-3	.
ASSSLASGPYNEQF	TRBJ2-1	14	TRBV27	once
ASNPGGQETQY	TRBJ2-5	11	TRBV2	.
ASSYWGSRNTEAF	TRBJ1-1	13	TRBV19	.
ASSPTVPYEQY	TRBJ2-7	11	TRBV7-9	.
ASSPGGYEQY	TRBJ2-7	10	TRBV18	.
ASSLLGRGGGTDTQY	TRBJ2-3	15	TRBV7-2	.
ASSSGYKDTEAF	TRBJ1-1	12	TRBV11-3	.
ASSFSAGAEETQY	TRBJ2-5	13	TRBV9	.
ASSVDKGTQY	TRBJ2-5	10	TRBV9	.
ASSKRTSGGHTDTQY	TRBJ2-3	15	TRBV13	.
ASSFRVLASDGAQY	TRBJ2-5	14	TRBV27	.
ASSLEEGSRSPLH	TRBJ1-6	13	TRBV11-3	.